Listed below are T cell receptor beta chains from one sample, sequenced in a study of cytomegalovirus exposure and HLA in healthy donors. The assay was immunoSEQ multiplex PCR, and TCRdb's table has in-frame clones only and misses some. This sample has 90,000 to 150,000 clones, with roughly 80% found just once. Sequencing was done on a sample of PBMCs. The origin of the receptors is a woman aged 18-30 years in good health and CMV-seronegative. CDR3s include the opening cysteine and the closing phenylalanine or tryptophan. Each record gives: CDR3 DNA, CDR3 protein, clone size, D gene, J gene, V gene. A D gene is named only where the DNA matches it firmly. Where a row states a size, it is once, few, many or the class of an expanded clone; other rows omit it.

CDR3nt: TGTGCCAGCAGTGACCCAGGGAACCCCACCGGGGAGCTGTTTTTT; CDR3aa: CASSDPGNPTGELFF; abundance: -; d_gene: -; j_gene: TRBJ2-2; v_gene: TRBV25-1
CDR3nt: TGTGCCAGTAGTATAGGGGGGACAGGGGGCAAGATCGGTGGCTACACCTTC; CDR3aa: CASSIGGTGGKIGGYTF; abundance: -; d_gene: TRBD1; j_gene: TRBJ1-2; v_gene: TRBV19
CDR3nt: TGTGCCAGCTCCCGGGGGAGGGAGGTCGACGAGCAGTACTTC; CDR3aa: CASSRGREVDEQYF; abundance: -; d_gene: TRBD2; j_gene: TRBJ2-7; v_gene: TRBV18
CDR3nt: TGTGCCAGCAGCTCGCCGGGACAGGGGCTCTCAGGCCATGGCTACACCTTC; CDR3aa: CASSSPGQGLSGHGYTF; abundance: -; d_gene: TRBD1; j_gene: TRBJ1-2; v_gene: TRBV7-6
CDR3nt: TGTGCCGTCGGGGAGAGCGCGTGGGAGCAGTACTTC; CDR3aa: CAVGESAWEQYF; abundance: -; d_gene: -; j_gene: TRBJ2-7; v_gene: TRBV21-1
CDR3nt: TGTGCCCCCGTGTGCAGGGGAAACACTGAAGCTTTCTTT; CDR3aa: CAPVCRGNTEAFF; abundance: -; d_gene: -; j_gene: TRBJ1-1; v_gene: TRBV7-3
CDR3nt: TGTGCCAGCAGCGCTACAGGTGTAAATGGCTACACCTTC; CDR3aa: CASSATGVNGYTF; abundance: few; d_gene: -; j_gene: TRBJ1-2; v_gene: TRBV5-4
CDR3nt: TGTGCCAGCAGCTCCCGGACAGGGGGGGAACAAGAGACCCAGTACTTC; CDR3aa: CASSSRTGGEQETQYF; abundance: once; d_gene: TRBD1; j_gene: TRBJ2-5; v_gene: TRBV7-9
CDR3nt: TGTGCCTGGAGTGCGGGACAGCTGAACACTCAAGCTTTCTTT; CDR3aa: CAWSAGQLNTQAFF; abundance: -; d_gene: TRBD1; j_gene: TRBJ1-1; v_gene: TRBV30
CDR3nt: TGTGCCCCCAAGGGGTCCACTGAAGCTTTCTTT; CDR3aa: CAPKGSTEAFF; abundance: -; d_gene: -; j_gene: TRBJ1-1; v_gene: TRBV15
CDR3nt: TGTGCCAGTAGTGACCTAGCGGGCAGCTCCTACGAGCAGTACTTC; CDR3aa: CASSDLAGSSYEQYF; abundance: -; d_gene: TRBD2; j_gene: TRBJ2-7; v_gene: TRBV19
CDR3nt: TGTGCCAGCAATTCCTGGAGTCAAGAGACCCAGTACTTC; CDR3aa: CASNSWSQETQYF; abundance: -; d_gene: -; j_gene: TRBJ2-5; v_gene: TRBV7-2
CDR3nt: TGTGCCAGCAGGCGGACTAGCGGGGGTACGCAGTATTTT; CDR3aa: CASRRTSGGTQYF; abundance: -; d_gene: TRBD2; j_gene: TRBJ2-3; v_gene: TRBV7-8
CDR3nt: TGTGCCAGTAGTGTCCATAGTTACGGCTCTGGAAACACCATATATTTT; CDR3aa: CASSVHSYGSGNTIYF; abundance: -; d_gene: -; j_gene: TRBJ1-3; v_gene: TRBV19
CDR3nt: TGTGCCAGCAGTACGACAGGGAACACTGAAGCTTTCTTT; CDR3aa: CASSTTGNTEAFF; abundance: few; d_gene: -; j_gene: TRBJ1-1; v_gene: TRBV7-9
CDR3nt: TGTGCCAGCAGTGAGTCGAGGGTTTCCACTGAAGCTTTCTTT; CDR3aa: CASSESRVSTEAFF; abundance: -; d_gene: -; j_gene: TRBJ1-1; v_gene: TRBV2
CDR3nt: TGTGCCAGCAGTCAAGTCCCGGGGGAGACCTATGGCTACACCTTC; CDR3aa: CASSQVPGETYGYTF; abundance: once; d_gene: -; j_gene: TRBJ1-2; v_gene: TRBV25-1
CDR3nt: TGCAGCGTTACACAAACCTACGAGCAGTACTTC; CDR3aa: CSVTQTYEQYF; abundance: -; d_gene: -; j_gene: TRBJ2-7; v_gene: TRBV29-1
CDR3nt: TGCGCCAGCAGGGAAGCGGGCGCTGAATTCTACAATGAGCAGTTCTTC; CDR3aa: CASREAGAEFYNEQFF; abundance: -; d_gene: -; j_gene: TRBJ2-1; v_gene: TRBV10-1
CDR3nt: TGTGCCAGCAGCGTAGGACAGTCCTACGAGCAGTACTTC; CDR3aa: CASSVGQSYEQYF; abundance: few; d_gene: -; j_gene: TRBJ2-7; v_gene: TRBV9
CDR3nt: TGTGCCAGCAGTTTATGGGGAGCGGGAGACCCCTACGAGCAGTACTTC; CDR3aa: CASSLWGAGDPYEQYF; abundance: -; d_gene: TRBD2; j_gene: TRBJ2-7; v_gene: TRBV27
CDR3nt: TGTGCCAGCAGCTTCGAGGGAGACCACGAGCAGTACTTC; CDR3aa: CASSFEGDHEQYF; abundance: -; d_gene: -; j_gene: TRBJ2-7; v_gene: TRBV7-9
CDR3nt: TGCGCCAGCAGCCAAAGGCCGGGTACGGTAAGGCAGTACTTC; CDR3aa: CASSQRPGTVRQYF; abundance: -; d_gene: -; j_gene: TRBJ2-7; v_gene: TRBV4-3
CDR3nt: TGTGCCAGCAGTTTAGCAGGGGAACGTGGCTACACCTTC; CDR3aa: CASSLAGERGYTF; abundance: -; d_gene: -; j_gene: TRBJ1-2; v_gene: TRBV27
CDR3nt: TGTGCCAGCAGCTCCAGGGACAGGGCCTATGGCTACACCTTC; CDR3aa: CASSSRDRAYGYTF; abundance: -; d_gene: TRBD1; j_gene: TRBJ1-2; v_gene: TRBV7-9
CDR3nt: TGCAGCGTTGTAATCGTAGATACGCAGTATTTT; CDR3aa: CSVVIVDTQYF; abundance: -; d_gene: -; j_gene: TRBJ2-3; v_gene: TRBV29-1
CDR3nt: TGCGCCAGCAGTCCAAGGCCGGGGGCTGAAGCTTTCTTT; CDR3aa: CASSPRPGAEAFF; abundance: -; d_gene: -; j_gene: TRBJ1-1; v_gene: TRBV10-1
CDR3nt: TGCGCCAGCAGCTTGGCCGGGACCGGGGGTGAAAAACTGTTTTTT; CDR3aa: CASSLAGTGGEKLFF; abundance: once; d_gene: -; j_gene: TRBJ1-4; v_gene: TRBV5-1
CDR3nt: TGTGCTAGTGGTTTGGTACTGAGAGGAGGATTGTTTTATTCTGGAAACACCATATATTTT; CDR3aa: CASGLVLRGGLFYSGNTIYF; abundance: -; d_gene: -; j_gene: TRBJ1-3; v_gene: TRBV12-5
CDR3nt: TGCGCCAGCAGCCAAGATCTCGGGGGGAGGACCTACGAGCAGTACTTC; CDR3aa: CASSQDLGGRTYEQYF; abundance: -; d_gene: TRBD2; j_gene: TRBJ2-7; v_gene: TRBV4-3
CDR3nt: TGTGCCACCAGCAGAGATAAGCGGGGGGGTAACAATGAGCAGTTCTTC; CDR3aa: CATSRDKRGGNNEQFF; abundance: -; d_gene: TRBD2; j_gene: TRBJ2-1; v_gene: TRBV15
CDR3nt: TGCGCCAGCAGCAGCGGGGGGGGTGATACGCAGTATTTT; CDR3aa: CASSSGGGDTQYF; abundance: -; d_gene: TRBD2; j_gene: TRBJ2-3; v_gene: TRBV5-1
CDR3nt: TGTGCCAGCAGCTTACAGGGTCGGGGGAATTCACCCCTCCACTTT; CDR3aa: CASSLQGRGNSPLHF; abundance: once; d_gene: -; j_gene: TRBJ1-6; v_gene: TRBV7-3
CDR3nt: TGTGCCAGCAGCTTAGAGAATTTTAGCGGGGGGCACACCGGGGAGCTGTTTTTT; CDR3aa: CASSLENFSGGHTGELFF; abundance: -; d_gene: TRBD2; j_gene: TRBJ2-2; v_gene: TRBV7-2
CDR3nt: TGTGCCAGCAGCACCGGGACAGGCATCCCCCAAGAGACCCAGTACTTC; CDR3aa: CASSTGTGIPQETQYF; abundance: -; d_gene: TRBD1; j_gene: TRBJ2-5; v_gene: TRBV11-2
CDR3nt: TGTGCCAGCAGCTTAGCGCCTAGCGCCACAGATACGCAGTATTTT; CDR3aa: CASSLAPSATDTQYF; abundance: -; d_gene: -; j_gene: TRBJ2-3; v_gene: TRBV7-9
CDR3nt: TGTGCCTGGAGTGCGGGCCCAGCGGGTGAGCAGTACTTC; CDR3aa: CAWSAGPAGEQYF; abundance: -; d_gene: -; j_gene: TRBJ2-7; v_gene: TRBV30
CDR3nt: TGTGCCAGCAGCCCCACGGGGGGCTACAATGAGCAGTTCTTC; CDR3aa: CASSPTGGYNEQFF; abundance: -; d_gene: TRBD2; j_gene: TRBJ2-1; v_gene: TRBV7-3
CDR3nt: TGTGCCAGCAGTTACTCAGGGGGCACAGATACGCAGTATTTT; CDR3aa: CASSYSGGTDTQYF; abundance: -; d_gene: -; j_gene: TRBJ2-3; v_gene: TRBV6-5
CDR3nt: TGTGCCAGCAGGGAAGCGGGAAAAGGTGGCTACGAGCAGTACTTC; CDR3aa: CASREAGKGGYEQYF; abundance: -; d_gene: TRBD2; j_gene: TRBJ2-7; v_gene: TRBV27
CDR3nt: TGCGCCAGCAGCCAAGATATCGGGGACTATGGCTACACCTTC; CDR3aa: CASSQDIGDYGYTF; abundance: -; d_gene: -; j_gene: TRBJ1-2; v_gene: TRBV4-3
CDR3nt: TGTGCCAGCAGTTTAGTAGCGGGAGGGCCCTCGGGCGGGGAGCTGTTTTTT; CDR3aa: CASSLVAGGPSGGELFF; abundance: once; d_gene: TRBD2; j_gene: TRBJ2-2; v_gene: TRBV27
CDR3nt: TGTGCCAGCAGCTTCAGCTACGAGCAGTACTTC; CDR3aa: CASSFSYEQYF; abundance: few; d_gene: -; j_gene: TRBJ2-7; v_gene: TRBV7-9
CDR3nt: TGTGCCAGCAGCCTACAGGGGGCTGGAAACACCATATATTTT; CDR3aa: CASSLQGAGNTIYF; abundance: -; d_gene: TRBD1; j_gene: TRBJ1-3; v_gene: TRBV5-6
CDR3nt: TGTGCCAGCAGTTCCGACAGGAATCAGCCCCAGCATTTT; CDR3aa: CASSSDRNQPQHF; abundance: -; d_gene: -; j_gene: TRBJ1-5; v_gene: TRBV6-5
CDR3nt: TGTGCCACCAGCAGAGACCCCCCAGGGGGAGGAGAAAAACTGTTTTTT; CDR3aa: CATSRDPPGGGEKLFF; abundance: -; d_gene: TRBD1; j_gene: TRBJ1-4; v_gene: TRBV15
CDR3nt: TGTGCCAGCAGCTTGGATAGGGGTGGCGGGGAGCTGTTTTTT; CDR3aa: CASSLDRGGGELFF; abundance: -; d_gene: -; j_gene: TRBJ2-2; v_gene: TRBV5-4
CDR3nt: TGTGCCACCAGCAGAGATGGCGGCTATAGCAATCAGCCCCAGCATTTT; CDR3aa: CATSRDGGYSNQPQHF; abundance: -; d_gene: -; j_gene: TRBJ1-5; v_gene: TRBV15
CDR3nt: TGTGCCAGCTCACCAATGGCCATGAACACTGAAGCTTTCTTT; CDR3aa: CASSPMAMNTEAFF; abundance: -; d_gene: -; j_gene: TRBJ1-1; v_gene: TRBV18
CDR3nt: TGTGCCAGTGGGACACCTAATCAGCCCCAGCATTTT; CDR3aa: CASGTPNQPQHF; abundance: -; d_gene: -; j_gene: TRBJ1-5; v_gene: TRBV6-5
CDR3nt: TGTGCCTGGAGTGTATCCAGGGCTGGTGAGACCCAGTACTTC; CDR3aa: CAWSVSRAGETQYF; abundance: once; d_gene: -; j_gene: TRBJ2-5; v_gene: TRBV30
CDR3nt: TGTGCCAGCAGGTACGGACAGACTAACACTGAAGCTTTCTTT; CDR3aa: CASRYGQTNTEAFF; abundance: -; d_gene: -; j_gene: TRBJ1-1; v_gene: TRBV6-5
CDR3nt: TGTGCCAGCAGCCCCAGACTAGCGGGGGTATACAATGAGCAGTTCTTC; CDR3aa: CASSPRLAGVYNEQFF; abundance: -; d_gene: TRBD2; j_gene: TRBJ2-1; v_gene: TRBV7-2
CDR3nt: TGTGCCAGCTCACATGGGGGCCCCTCAGGGGCCAAAAACAGTCAGTACTTC; CDR3aa: CASSHGGPSGAKNSQYF; abundance: -; d_gene: -; j_gene: TRBJ2-4; v_gene: TRBV18
CDR3nt: TGTGCCAGCAGCGTAGGTGCGGGCCGGAGCAATGAGCAGTTCTTC; CDR3aa: CASSVGAGRSNEQFF; abundance: -; d_gene: -; j_gene: TRBJ2-1; v_gene: TRBV9
CDR3nt: TGCGCCAGCAGCTTGGAGGTAGCGGGAGGAGCCGGGGAGCTGTTTTTT; CDR3aa: CASSLEVAGGAGELFF; abundance: -; d_gene: TRBD2; j_gene: TRBJ2-2; v_gene: TRBV5-1